This entry lists 32 T cell receptor beta chains sequenced from one sample in a study of identifying expanded T cells in peripheral blood. TCRdb's table, derived via immunoSEQ multiplex PCR, lists solely in-frame clones and lacks some. Of approximately 110,000 clones listed, 75% to 90% are singletons. Sequencing was carried out using blood. The source of these receptors is a person aged 18 to 70 in good health.

This clone was seen a single time. The V call is TRBV19, the J call TRBJ1-5; TRBD1 agrees at 7 bases. CDR1 is LNHDA, CDR2 SQIVND, per germline (reference sequence). V trimming: 4 bases; J trimming: 3 bases; junction bases outside the gene matches: 6. CDR3 size: 15 residues. CDR3 loop: CASSRQGRYNQPQHF. DNA for the CDR3: TGTGCCAGTAGTAGACAGGGTCGCTACAATCAGCCCCAGCATTTT.

The rearrangement joins TRBV5-1 to TRBJ2-2, with D tentatively TRBD2 (5 bases). The CDR3 spans 13 residues. The germline V and J ends were trimmed by 4 bases and 8 bases, with 12 bases remaining between them. Germline loops: CDR1 SGHRS, CDR2 YFSETQ. The chain's CDR3 is CASSPEGLGELFF. The DNA for the CDR3 is TGCGCCAGCAGCCCCGAGGGTTTAGGGGAGCTGTTTTTT.

This chain connects TRBV9 to TRBJ2-5; 10 bases are shared with TRBD2. The length of the CDR3 is 15 residues. The germline V gene has CDR1 SGDLS and CDR2 YYNGEE. With 4 bases clipped from V and 4 bases from J, the junction kept 7 bases outside the gene matches. The CDR3: CASSPPAGGLETQYF. DNA of the CDR3: TGTGCCAGCAGCCCTCCAGCGGGGGGGCTAGAGACCCAGTACTTC.

The rearrangement joins TRBV7-7 to TRBJ2-1, with TRBD1 matching 7 bases. J lost 8 bases, V lost 4 bases, and 11 bases had no gene match. The germline V gene has CDR1 SSHAT and CDR2 FNYEAQ (reference sequence). This CDR3 spans 15 amino acids. The CDR3 bases are TGTGCCAGCAGCTCGGGACAGCGGTACAGCCATGAGCAGTTCTTC. Protein: CASSSGQRYSHEQFF. Full variable domain (rest looked up from reference TRBV7-7 and TRBJ2-1): GAGVSQSPRYKVTKRGQDVTLRCDPISSHATLYWYQQALGQGPEFLTYFNYEAQPDKSGLPSDRFSAERPEGSISTLTIQRTEQRDSAMYRCASSSGQRYSHEQFFGPGTRLTVL.

This rearrangement joins TRBV7-2 to TRBJ2-5, with D perhaps assigned TRBD1 or TRBD2 (6 bases each). Germline V gives CDR1 SGHTA, CDR2 FQGNSA. The CDR3 has 16 residues. V dropped 5 bases and J dropped 11 bases, with 27 bases sitting between them. The CDR3: CASSPRGLRLAGQQYF. The CDR3 coding sequence is TGTGCCAGCAGCCCCCGGGGGCTCAGACTTGCCGGCCAACAGTACTTC.

J is TRBJ2-3 and V is TRBV29-1, with a possible D match to TRBD1 (7 bases). The CDR3 is 14 amino acids. Trimming left V 6 bases short and J 2 bases short, with 15 bases between. Germline CDR1 and CDR2: SQVTM and ANQGSEA. DNA for the CDR3: TGCAGCGTGAAGGGGGCTAGCGACACAGATACGCAGTATTTT. Encoded protein: CSVKGASDTDTQYF.

In its sample, this clone was seen once. The V call is TRBV4-1, the J call TRBJ1-1; TRBD1 might be the D (6 bases). Germline-derived CDR1 and CDR2 are MGHRA and YSYEKL. V was trimmed by 0 bases and J by 3 bases, leaving 14 bases between them. CDR3 length: 16 residues. The CDR3: CASSQDGAGAYTEAFF. The CDR3 nucleotides are TGCGCCAGCAGCCAAGATGGGGCAGGGGCGTACACTGAAGCTTTCTTT.

The chain employs TRBV6-5 and TRBJ2-7; TRBD2 aligns across 7 bases. Germline assignment: CDR1 MNHEY and CDR2 SVGAGI. Germline trimming cut 5 bases from V and 5 bases from J; bases unmatched to any gene: 9. The CDR3 runs to 14 residues. The CDR3: CASSTPGRSNEQYF. DNA of the CDR3: TGTGCCAGCAGTACCCCCGGGAGGTCCAACGAGCAGTACTTC.

This clone was seen just once. The chain has TRBV7-9 and TRBJ1-1; 7 positions agree with TRBD1. Germline loops: CDR1 SEHNR, CDR2 FQNEAQ (reference sequence). This CDR3 region has 15 residues. V was clipped by 6 bases and J by 0 bases; unmatched bases: 7. The CDR3, as DNA: TGTGCCAGCAGGAGCAGACAGGGCCTGAACACTGAAGCTTTCTTT. Amino acids: CASRSRQGLNTEAFF.

This chain links TRBV7-9 with TRBJ2-7; D is possibly TRBD1 (5 bases). Trimming took off 1 base at V and 2 bases at J, with 6 bases between the two ends. Germline values: CDR1 SEHNR, CDR2 FQNEAQ (reference sequence). The CDR3 loop spans 13 amino acids. In nucleotides, the CDR3 is TGTGCCAGCAGCTTAGGACAGCCCTACGAGCAGTACTTC. Its translation is CASSLGQPYEQYF.

The CDR3 here is CASNALTGYTEAFF. CDR3 nucleotide sequence: TGTGCCAGCAACGCCTTAACAGGGTACACTGAAGCTTTCTTT. The rearrangement links TRBV5-6 to TRBJ1-1, with a possible D match to TRBD1 (6 bases). The CDR3 sequence is 14 residues long. CDR1 is SGHDT and CDR2 is YYEEEE in the germline V gene. Trimming pared 6 bases from V and 3 bases from J, leaving 15 bases between.

The V gene is TRBV19, the J gene TRBJ2-2, with D possibly matching TRBD1 (6 bases). The CDR3 has 15 amino acids. The V gene lost 6 bases and the J gene lost 0 bases, with 11 bases spanning the gap. The V gene's germline CDR1 is LNHDA and CDR2 SQIVND (reference sequence). The CDR3 protein is CASRGWTANTGELFF. CDR3 sequence (DNA): TGTGCCAGTAGGGGGTGGACAGCGAACACCGGGGAGCTGTTTTTT.

The chain is built from TRBV10-2 and TRBJ2-2; 10 bases are a match to TRBD1. J gave up 3 bases and V 4 bases, and 8 bases lay outside the gene matches. Germline V gives CDR1 WSHSY, CDR2 SAAADI. This CDR3 is built from 17 residues. The CDR3 DNA sequence: TGCGCCAGCAGTGGCGACAGGGGGCGCTTGGACACCGGGGAGCTGTTTTTT. Translated, it gives CASSGDRGRLDTGELFF.

This chain uses TRBV18 with TRBJ1-2; a possible D gene is TRBD1 (5 bases). Trimming removed 1 base at V and 8 bases at J, with 11 bases between. The CDR3 is 13 amino acids. Germline lookup yields CDR1 KGHSH and CDR2 LQKENI. This CDR3 reads CASSPQGRRGYTF. The CDR3 nucleotides read TGTGCCAGCTCACCACAGGGGCGCAGGGGCTACACCTTC.

The V call is TRBV9, the J call TRBJ2-5, with a weak D call TRBD2 (5 bases). There are 13 residues in the CDR3. V was cut by 7 bases and J by 4 bases, with 14 bases left in between. Germline CDR1 reads SGDLS; CDR2 reads YYNGEE. The CDR3 sequence: CASGRSFGETQYF. The CDR3 bases are TGTGCCAGCGGGAGATCGTTCGGAGAGACCCAGTACTTC.

The CDR3 DNA is TGTGCCAGTAGTTGGGACCCTGTGGGCACTGAAGCTTTCTTT. It yields the protein CASSWDPVGTEAFF. J is TRBJ1-1 and V is TRBV19, with a tentative D call TRBD1 (5 bases). This CDR3 has 14 residues. Germline lookup yields CDR1 LNHDA and CDR2 SQIVND (reference sequence). The ends were cut back, 5 bases at V and 4 bases at J, with 14 bases in the middle.

J is TRBJ1-1 and V is TRBV29-1, with 7 bases matching TRBD1. Germline V gene lookup returns CDR1 SQVTM and CDR2 ANQGSEA. Germline trimming cut 7 bases from V and 1 base from J; bases unmatched to any gene: 6. The CDR3 extends over 13 amino acids. CDR3 amino acids: CSAQGFWNTEAFF. DNA of the CDR3: TGCAGCGCACAGGGGTTCTGGAACACTGAAGCTTTCTTT.

V gene TRBV7-9 combines with J gene TRBJ2-7, with D perhaps matching TRBD2 (5 bases). The germline V and J ends were trimmed by 5 bases and 5 bases, with 19 bases remaining between them. The CDR3 length is 15 residues. Germline V gene data show CDR1 as SEHNR and CDR2 as FQNEAQ (reference sequence). The CDR3 is CASSRREGPKDEQYF. The CDR3 DNA sequence: TGTGCCAGCAGCCGACGCGAGGGCCCTAAAGACGAGCAGTACTTC.

The chain employs TRBV7-8 and TRBJ2-7, with D perhaps being TRBD1 or TRBD2 (6 bases each). The germline CDR1 and CDR2 sequences are SGHVS and FQNEAQ. There are 17 residues in the CDR3. Trimming shortened V by 5 bases and J by 2 bases, and 22 bases separated the two germline ends. The CDR3 coding sequence is TGTGCCAGCAGCCCCCGTACCCTACAAGGGGGGCCCTACGAGCAGTACTTC. Translated, it gives CASSPRTLQGGPYEQYF.

This clone was detected a few times. The V gene is TRBV6-6, the J gene TRBJ1-3; D gene uncertain. The CDR3 is made up of 15 amino acids. With 6 bases removed from V and 0 bases from J, the gap between germline ends came to 12 bases. Germline-derived CDR1 and CDR2 are MNHNY and SVGAGI (reference sequence). DNA of the CDR3: TGTGCCAGCAGGCTCGACGGCGACTCTGGAAACACCATATATTTT. Its translation is CASRLDGDSGNTIYF.

The chain couples TRBV27 to TRBJ2-3; D remains unclear. Germline V lookup: CDR1 MNHEY, CDR2 SMNVEV (reference sequence). The CDR3 sequence is 11 residues long. Between the trimmed V and J ends, which lost 5 bases and 11 bases, there was a span of 11 bases. CDR3: CASSLGPEQYF. CDR3 DNA sequence: TGTGCCAGCAGTCTCGGACCCGAGCAGTATTTT.

The J gene is TRBJ2-7, the V gene TRBV7-8; D uncertain. Germline V gene sequence: CDR1 SGHVS, CDR2 FQNEAQ. The CDR3 contains 15 residues. The V end lost 1 base, the J end lost 2 bases, and 12 bases lay between the germline ends. The CDR3 reads CASSLVRVAPYEQYF. DNA of the CDR3: TGTGCCAGCAGCTTAGTTAGGGTTGCCCCCTACGAGCAGTACTTC.

The J gene is TRBJ2-3, the V gene TRBV4-2; TRBD2 might be the D (6 bases). Per germline, CDR1 LGHNA and CDR2 YNFKEQ. This CDR3 is built from 14 residues. The ends were cut back, 0 bases at V and 5 bases at J, with 9 bases in the middle. The CDR3 protein is CASSQDPSVDTQYF. CDR3 nucleotides: TGTGCCAGCAGCCAAGACCCTAGCGTAGATACGCAGTATTTT.

The chain combines TRBV15 with TRBJ2-4; D unresolved. The CDR3 is made up of 15 amino acids. Germline values: CDR1 LNHNV, CDR2 YYDKDF (reference sequence). The germline V and J ends were trimmed by 1 base and 2 bases, with 9 bases remaining between them. The CDR3 DNA sequence: TGTGCCACCAGCAGAGGGTTGGGATCCAAAAACATTCAGTACTTC. Encoded protein: CATSRGLGSKNIQYF. Full variable domain (missing parts from reference TRBV15 and TRBJ2-4): DAMVIQNPRYQVTQFGKPVTLSCSQTLNHNVMYWYQQKSSQAPKLLFHYYDKDFNNEADTPDNFQSRRPNTSFCFLDIRSPGLGDTAMYLCATSRGLGSKNIQYFGAGTRLSVL.

The chain couples TRBV4-2 to TRBJ1-1; TRBD1 is a possible D gene (5 bases). The CDR3 runs to 12 residues. V lost 1 base, J lost 10 bases, and 10 bases lay in between. The germline V gene encodes CDR1 LGHNA and CDR2 YNFKEQ. CDR3 sequence: CASSQVGGGAFF. Here the CDR3 DNA reads TGTGCCAGCAGCCAAGTCGGGGGGGGAGCTTTCTTT.

CDR3 in DNA: TGTGCCAGCAGCTTAGTCAGGGCGTCCTACAATGAGCAGTTCTTC. It encodes CASSLVRASYNEQFF. V gene TRBV7-9 combines with J gene TRBJ2-1; D may be TRBD1 (5 bases). CDR3 size: 15 residues. Per the germline V gene, CDR1 is SEHNR and CDR2 is FQNEAQ (reference sequence). The V and J ends lost 1 base and 1 base respectively, with 8 bases between them.

This clone was detected only a few times. The chain is built from TRBV10-3 and TRBJ2-5, with TRBD2 matching over 7 bases. CDR1 is ENHRY, CDR2 SYGVKD, per germline. V dropped 5 bases and J dropped 5; count of bases not matched to a gene: 5. CDR3 length equals 13 residues. The CDR3, as DNA: TGTGCCATCAGTCCGGGGGGTCCGGAGACCCAGTACTTC. Its protein is CAISPGGPETQYF.

This clone was observed a single time. This rearrangement joins TRBV10-3 to TRBJ2-5; 14 bases fit TRBD2. Trimming removed 2 bases from V and 7 bases from J; junction bases left unmatched: 6. Per the germline V gene, CDR1 is ENHRY and CDR2 is SYGVKD. The CDR3 is made up of 16 amino acids. CDR3 sequence reads: CAISEGLAGGISTQYF. The CDR3 nucleotides are TGTGCCATCAGTGAGGGACTAGCGGGGGGTATCTCGACCCAGTACTTC.

The chain employs TRBV10-3 and TRBJ1-4; 10 nucleotides agree with TRBD1. V trimming: 4 bases; J trimming: 2 bases; junction bases outside the gene matches: 4. The length of the CDR3 is 16 residues. CDR1 and CDR2 from the germline V gene are ENHRY and SYGVKD. In DNA, the CDR3 is TGTGCCATCAGTGGAGGACAGGGGGTGACTAATGAAAAACTGTTTTTT. Translation gives CAISGGQGVTNEKLFF.

The chain combines TRBV7-2 with TRBJ1-5; weak D call: TRBD1 (5 bases). With 3 bases removed from V and 2 bases from J, the gap between germline ends came to 11 bases. The CDR3 contains 15 residues. The germline V gene has CDR1 SGHTA and CDR2 FQGNSA. CDR3 DNA: TGTGCCAGCAGCTTGGGACTGTACGGCAATCAGCCCCAGCATTTT. Translating gives CASSLGLYGNQPQHF. The entire variable domain, with the rest obtained from reference TRBV7-2 and TRBJ1-5, is as follows: GAGVSQSPSNKVTEKGKDVELRCDPISGHTALYWYRQSLGQGLEFLIYFQGNSAPDKSGLPSDRFSAERTGGSVSTLTIQRTQQEDSAVYLCASSLGLYGNQPQHFGDGTRLSIL.

The chain couples TRBV2 to TRBJ1-1; weak D call: TRBD1 (5 bases). Trimming left V 7 bases short and J 2 bases short, with 14 bases between. CDR3 length: 14 amino acids. The germline V gene encodes CDR1 SNHLY and CDR2 FYNNEI. CDR3 region: CASTPWGGNTEAFF. Written as DNA, the CDR3 is TGTGCCAGCACCCCCTGGGGGGGAAACACTGAAGCTTTCTTT.

Only one count was recorded for this clone. This chain connects TRBV6-1 to TRBJ2-7; 9 bases line up with TRBD1. The V gene end was trimmed by 3 bases and the J gene end by 5 bases; junction bases not matched to a gene: 5. The CDR3 is 14 residues long. The germline CDR1 and CDR2 sequences are MNHNS and SASEGT. The CDR3 region is CASSETGGPDEQYF. Written as DNA, the CDR3 is TGTGCCAGCAGTGAGACAGGGGGTCCAGACGAGCAGTACTTC.